A single sample is the source of the 13 T cell receptor beta chains below, sequenced in a study of blood T cell repertoires in COVID-19. Assay used: immunoSEQ multiplex PCR; TCRdb lists only in-frame clones, some missing. The repertoire holds some 200,000 clones, with approximately 82% as singletons. The sequenced sample consisted of peripheral blood. These receptors were taken from a human donor with acute or convalescent COVID-19. The donor label of this sample is uncertain.

The chain has TRBV27 and TRBJ2-6, with D possibly TRBD1 on 5 matching bases. Trimming removed 8 bases at V and 0 bases at J, with 5 bases between. The CDR3 sequence is 13 residues long. The V gene's germline CDR1 is MNHEY and CDR2 SMNVEV (reference sequence). The CDR3 spells CASGASGANVLTF. The CDR3 nucleotides are TGTGCCAGCGGGGCCTCTGGGGCCAACGTCCTGACTTTC.

There are many counts of this clone. The chain employs TRBV2 and TRBJ1-6; 7 bases fit TRBD1. After removal of 4 bases from V and 0 bases from J, the junction contained 3 bases not matched to a gene. The CDR3 consists of 16 residues. From germline, CDR1 is SNHLY and CDR2 FYNNEI. The CDR3 DNA sequence: TGTGCCAGCAGTGGTGCAGGGGGCTCCTATAATTCACCCCTCCACTTT. Amino acid sequence: CASSGAGGSYNSPLHF.

Ten or more counts support this clone. The chain joins TRBV24-1 to TRBJ2-1; TRBD2 is a possible D gene (6 bases). This CDR3 spans 16 amino acids. V was trimmed by 2 bases and J by 0 bases, leaving 10 bases between them. The germline CDR1 and CDR2 sequences are KGHDR and SFDVKD. The CDR3: CATSDSVGGSYNEQFF. The DNA of the CDR3 is TGTGCCACCAGTGATTCGGTGGGAGGCTCCTACAATGAGCAGTTCTTC.

This chain joins TRBV5-8 and TRBJ2-7; 7 positions agree with TRBD1. Germline trimming cut 7 bases from V and 6 bases from J; bases unmatched to any gene: 13. This CDR3 is 14 amino acids long. Germline V CDR1 and CDR2: SGHTS, YDEGEE. The CDR3 sequence: CASGRQGFGREQYF. CDR3 bases: TGTGCCAGCGGTCGACAGGGTTTCGGTCGCGAGCAGTACTTC.

The genes are TRBV6-5 and TRBJ2-3; D ambiguous. Trimming shortened V by 2 bases and J by 10 bases, and 13 bases separated the two germline ends. The CDR3 extends over 13 amino acids. Germline V lookup: CDR1 MNHEY, CDR2 SVGAGI. This chain's CDR3 is CASSYLLEVAQYF. The CDR3 coding sequence is TGTGCCAGCAGTTACCTATTAGAGGTTGCGCAGTATTTT.

This clone has more than one count but fewer than ten. The chain uses TRBV18 and TRBJ1-1, with TRBD1 identical over 11 bases. Per germline, CDR1 KGHSH and CDR2 LQKENI. This CDR3 is built from 14 residues. After removal of 4 bases from V and 7 bases from J, the junction contained 5 bases not matched to a gene. The CDR3 region is CASSLGTGGFEAFF. In DNA form, the CDR3 reads TGTGCCAGCTCACTAGGGACAGGGGGATTTGAAGCTTTCTTT.

This chain links TRBV28 with TRBJ1-4; 8 bases align to TRBD1. CDR1 MDHEN and CDR2 SYDVKM come from the germline V gene. V lost 7 bases to trimming and J lost 10 bases; unmatched junction nucleotides: 14. This CDR3 comprises 15 residues. The CDR3 DNA reads TGTGCCAGCACCATAAGGACAGGGAGACACGGAAAACTGTTTTTT. Its protein product is CASTIRTGRHGKLFF. Variable domain in full (rest from reference TRBV28 and TRBJ1-4): DVKVTQSSRYLVKRTGEKVFLECVQDMDHENMFWYRQDPGLGLRLIYFSYDVKMKEKGDIPEGYSVSREKKERFSLILESASTNQTSMYLCASTIRTGRHGKLFFGSGTQLSVL.

As for this clone: In the same sample, other DNA sequences code for this CDR3. This chain connects TRBV19 to TRBJ1-1; D perhaps matches TRBD1 (6 bases). Germline V gene lookup returns CDR1 LNHDA and CDR2 SQIVND (reference sequence). The germline V and J ends were trimmed by 2 bases and 1 base, with 8 bases remaining between them. The CDR3 length is 14 residues. DNA for the CDR3: TGTGCCAGTAGTATACAGGGGCGGAACACTGAAGCTTTCTTT. This encodes CASSIQGRNTEAFF.

The chain recombines TRBV25-1 with TRBJ2-5, with D possibly TRBD2 on 7 matching bases. This CDR3 is built from 15 residues. Germline V gives CDR1 MGHDK, CDR2 SYGVNS. The germline V and J ends were trimmed by 0 bases and 5 bases, with 13 bases remaining between them. The CDR3 DNA is TGTGCCAGCAGTGAATATAGGGGGGGAACGGAGACCCAGTACTTC. Encoded protein: CASSEYRGGTETQYF.

This chain uses TRBV28 with TRBJ2-7, with D perhaps matching TRBD2 (6 bases). Trimming left V 5 bases short and J 5 bases short, with 19 bases between. The CDR3 extends over 15 amino acids. The germline CDR1 and CDR2 sequences are MDHEN and SYDVKM. CDR3 sequence reads: CASSLEGTPRNEQYF. DNA of the CDR3: TGTGCCAGCAGTCTTGAGGGGACTCCTCGGAACGAGCAGTACTTC.

The rearrangement links TRBV6-2 or TRBV6-3 to TRBJ2-1; 14 bases map to TRBD2. J lost 7 bases, V lost 4 bases, and 3 bases had no gene match. CDR1 and CDR2 (germline): MNHEY, SVGEGT. This CDR3 contains 15 residues. The CDR3 loop is CASSSGTSGSNEQFF. The CDR3 DNA is TGTGCCAGCAGTTCCGGGACTAGCGGGAGTAATGAGCAGTTCTTC.

This clone was picked up a small number of times. The rearrangement joins TRBV6-5 to TRBJ2-7; TRBD2 is a possible D gene (6 bases). The CDR3 totals 16 residues. The V end was cut by 2 bases, the J end by 0 bases, with 14 bases between. The germline gives CDR1 MNHEY, CDR2 SVGAGI. The CDR3 spells CASSYGAAGLSYEQYF. The DNA for the CDR3 is TGTGCCAGCAGTTACGGCGCGGCGGGACTCTCCTACGAGCAGTACTTC.

Only a few counts were recorded for this clone. The chain recombines TRBV28 with TRBJ2-1, with a weak D call TRBD1 (5 bases). V lost 6 bases and J 1 base, leaving 10 bases between the germline ends. Per the germline V gene, CDR1 is MDHEN and CDR2 is SYDVKM. The CDR3 runs to 14 residues. Here the CDR3 reads CASRDTLSYNEQFF. DNA for the CDR3: TGTGCCAGCAGGGACACTTTGTCCTACAATGAGCAGTTCTTC.